This T cell receptor (beta chain) was sequenced in a study of blood T cell repertoires in COVID-19. For the study at large: Acute and convalescent COVID-19 specimens originated in the United States, Italy and Spain. T cells, B-cell-depleted T cells, or PBMCs supplied cDNA or gDNA.

This clone was observed a few times. The data were produced by immunoSEQ multiplex PCR, yet TCRdb's version contains in-frame clones alone and is incomplete. The sample consists of roughly 300,000 clones, roughly 87% of them appearing once. Germline V gene data show CDR1 as KGHSH and CDR2 as LQKENI. The V and J ends lost 5 bases and 1 base, in that order; junction bases with no gene match: 4. There are 14 residues in the CDR3. Sequenced: PBMCs or T cells enriched from blood (not recorded which). This TCR derives from a woman aged 25 to 45 who had recovered from COVID-19. The V and J genes are TRBV18 and TRBJ1-1; TRBD1 matches at 7 bases. The chain's CDR3 is CASSTRTGNTEAFF. In nucleotides, the CDR3 is TGTGCCAGCTCAACAAGGACAGGGAACACTGAAGCTTTCTTT.